Listed here is a single TCR beta chain. The CDR3 length is 13 residues. Trimming removed 0 bases at V and 5 bases at J, with 6 bases between. Germline values: CDR1 SGHTS, CDR2 YDEGEE. Per the original methods: Amplifying reference gene primers gave estimates of nucleated cell counts. Sequencing used immunoSEQ multiplex PCR; TCRdb keeps in-frame clones, though not all of them. V and J calls plus clone size are reproduced from that table; the DNA served to infer D and trimming. This table has about 190,000 clones, 70% to 90% appearing once. This specimen comes from a study of blood T cell repertoires in COVID-19. The wider study: Sample material is recorded as cDNA or gDNA derived from T cells, B-cell-depleted T cells, or PBMCs.

What was sequenced was peripheral blood. This clonotype originated in a woman aged 40 to 50 who had recovered from COVID-19. The chain has TRBV5-8 and TRBJ2-1; D is uncertain. For the CDR3, the DNA is TGTGCCAGCAGCTTGGTATTAAACAATGAGCAGTTCTTC. It encodes CASSLVLNNEQFF.